The 31 T cell receptor beta chains given below trace back to one sample, sequenced in a study of shared clonotypes between healthy human individuals. Repertoires were generated with immunoSEQ multiplex PCR, while TCRdb's copy carries only in-frame clones and drops some. The data contain under 200,000 clones, approximately 92% of them singletons. Sequencing used naive CD4+ T cells sorted from blood. Subset of the sample: CD45RA+ positively selected. The receptors come from a woman in her 30s in good health.

The V gene is TRBV6-1, the J gene TRBJ1-6; D unclear. The CDR3 totals 13 residues. Germline V gene sequence: CDR1 MNHNS, CDR2 SASEGT. Trimming shortened V by 3 bases and J by 6 bases, and 6 bases separated the two germline ends. CDR3 in DNA: TGTGCCAGCAGTGACAACGGTAATTCACCCCTCCACTTT. Amino acids: CASSDNGNSPLHF.

The chain couples TRBV15 to TRBJ2-7; no definite D call. The germline V gene has CDR1 LNHNV and CDR2 YYDKDF (reference sequence). The V end lost 0 bases, the J end lost 1 base, and 16 bases lay between the germline ends. This CDR3 comprises 17 residues. For the CDR3, the DNA is TGTGCCACCAGCAGAGATCGGACCAACCGATATTCCTACGAGCAGTACTTC. Amino acids: CATSRDRTNRYSYEQYF.

J is TRBJ2-5 and V is TRBV7-2; no definite D call. V was shortened by 4 bases and J by 1 base, with 16 bases between the two germline ends. This CDR3 has 16 amino acids. CDR1 and CDR2 from the germline V gene are SGHTA and FQGNSA. This chain's CDR3 is CASSSLWLPGQETQYF. The CDR3 DNA reads as TGTGCCAGCAGCTCTCTGTGGCTCCCGGGCCAAGAGACCCAGTACTTC.

The chain has TRBV5-1 and TRBJ2-7; a possible D gene is TRBD2 (6 bases). V shed 3 bases and J shed 4 bases, with 20 bases lying between them. The CDR3 spans 16 residues. Per the germline V gene, CDR1 is SGHRS and CDR2 is YFSETQ. The CDR3 sequence is CASSSGGSGGLYEQYF. CDR3 nucleotide sequence: TGCGCCAGCAGCTCGGGCGGTAGCGGAGGGTTATACGAGCAGTACTTC.

The chain combines TRBV5-8 with TRBJ1-3; 8 bases agree with TRBD1. Germline V CDR1 and CDR2: SGHTS, YDEGEE. This CDR3 has 16 amino acids. Trimming removed 0 bases from V and 2 bases from J; junction bases left unmatched: 4. Written as DNA, the CDR3 is TGTGCCAGCAGCTTGGTTCAGGGGGCTACTGGAAACACCATATATTTT. Its protein is CASSLVQGATGNTIYF.

The chain uses TRBV5-1 and TRBJ1-4; tentative D call: TRBD1 (6 bases). Germline V CDR1 and CDR2: SGHRS, YFSETQ. The CDR3 consists of 17 residues. Trimming took off 4 bases at V and 0 bases at J, with 16 bases between the two ends. The CDR3 loop reads CASSGGRGTATNEKLFF. As DNA, the CDR3 is TGCGCCAGCAGCGGGGGAAGGGGGACCGCAACTAATGAAAAACTGTTTTTT.

The chain couples TRBV5-6 to TRBJ2-7; 10 bases agree with TRBD2. Germline lookup yields CDR1 SGHDT and CDR2 YYEEEE. With 1 base clipped from V and 4 bases from J, the junction kept 8 bases outside the gene matches. CDR3 length equals 16 residues. CDR3: CASSLRTSGGIYEQYF. The DNA of the CDR3 is TGTGCCAGCAGCTTGCGGACTAGCGGAGGAATTTACGAGCAGTACTTC.

The gene calls are TRBV28 and TRBJ2-7, with D maybe TRBD2 (6 bases). This CDR3 is built from 14 residues. Trimming removed 4 bases from V and 4 bases from J, with 14 bases in between. Germline CDR1 is MDHEN and CDR2 is SYDVKM. The chain's CDR3 is CASSSPPGRYEQYF. The CDR3 region has the DNA TGTGCCAGCAGTTCCCCCCCGGGGAGGTACGAGCAGTACTTC. Complete variable domain (other parts from reference TRBV28 and TRBJ2-7): DVKVTQSSRYLVKRTGEKVFLECVQDMDHENMFWYRQDPGLGLRLIYFSYDVKMKEKGDIPEGYSVSREKKERFSLILESASTNQTSMYLCASSSPPGRYEQYFGPGTRLTVT.

The V call is TRBV16, the J call TRBJ1-2; no clear D. The CDR3 has 13 amino acids. The germline V gene encodes CDR1 KGHSY and CDR2 FQNENV. V was pared by 2 bases and J by 7 bases, with 11 bases between. The CDR3 spells CASSQLTLGGYTF. CDR3 nucleotides: TGTGCCAGCAGCCAACTTACCCTGGGTGGCTACACCTTC.

V gene TRBV5-8 combines with J gene TRBJ1-4, with unresolved D. Between the trimmed V and J ends, which lost 4 bases and 5 bases, there was a span of 12 bases. Germline lookup yields CDR1 SGHTS and CDR2 YDEGEE. The CDR3 covers 14 residues. CDR3 DNA: TGTGCCAGCAGCCCAGGTTGGGCGAATGAAAAACTGTTTTTT. Its protein is CASSPGWANEKLFF.

CDR3 residues: CASTTWGGNQPQHF. CDR3 coding DNA: TGTGCCAGCACCACCTGGGGGGGCAATCAGCCCCAGCATTTT. The rearrangement uses TRBV28 and TRBJ1-5; tentatively, D is TRBD1 (5 bases). V dropped 7 bases and J dropped 2 bases, with 12 bases sitting between them. Germline V gene lookup returns CDR1 MDHEN and CDR2 SYDVKM. The CDR3 spans 14 residues.

The chain links TRBV7-6 to TRBJ2-2; the match to TRBD1 covers 12 bases. V dropped 6 bases and J dropped 6; count of bases not matched to a gene: 8. The CDR3 covers 16 residues. CDR1 and CDR2 (germline): SGHVS, FNYEAQ. CDR3 DNA sequence: TGTGCCAGCAGATACGACCGGGACAGGGGGCCCGGGGAGCTGTTTTTT. Translated: CASRYDRDRGPGELFF.

The rearrangement uses TRBV2 and TRBJ2-5; 7 bases match TRBD2. With 6 bases clipped from V and 1 base from J, the junction kept 8 bases outside the gene matches. CDR1 is SNHLY, CDR2 FYNNEI, per germline. This CDR3 is 15 amino acids long. In DNA, the CDR3 is TGTGCCAGCAGGAACGCCCCGGGAGGCCAAGAGACCCAGTACTTC. Translating it yields CASRNAPGGQETQYF.

V is TRBV7-9 and J is TRBJ1-3; tentative D call: TRBD1 (5 bases). This CDR3 spans 16 amino acids. Germline CDR1 and CDR2: SEHNR and FQNEAQ (reference sequence). The V end lost 4 bases, the J end lost 7 bases, and 20 bases lay between the germline ends. Written as DNA, the CDR3 is TGTGCCAGCAGCTCGACGGTCGGGACCATCCGGAACACCATATATTTT. This translates into CASSSTVGTIRNTIYF.

J is TRBJ1-2 and V is TRBV5-6, with D possibly being TRBD1 (5 bases). Trimming stripped 4 bases from V and 8 bases from J, with 21 bases between. Germline values: CDR1 SGHDT, CDR2 YYEEEE. This CDR3 is built from 15 residues. As DNA, the CDR3 is TGTGCCAGCAGCGAACTTTGGCGGGGCGCGGGAGGCTACACCTTC. It yields the protein CASSELWRGAGGYTF. Full variable domain (outside the CDR3, taken from reference TRBV5-6 and TRBJ1-2): DAGVTQSPTHLIKTRGQQVTLRCSPKSGHDTVSWYQQALGQGPQFIFQYYEEEERQRGNFPDRFSGHQFPNYSSELNVNALLLGDSALYLCASSELWRGAGGYTFGSGTRLTVV.

V usage is TRBV28 and J usage is TRBJ1-1; tentative D call: TRBD1 (6 bases). The germline gives CDR1 MDHEN, CDR2 SYDVKM. This CDR3 has 18 amino acids. V gave up 2 bases and J gave up 0 bases, with 19 bases separating them. The CDR3 DNA reads TGTGCCAGCAGTTTAGGGAGATGGGTCAGGGGAATGAACACTGAAGCTTTCTTT. Translation: CASSLGRWVRGMNTEAFF. Full variable domain (remainder filled in from reference TRBV28 and TRBJ1-1): DVKVTQSSRYLVKRTGEKVFLECVQDMDHENMFWYRQDPGLGLRLIYFSYDVKMKEKGDIPEGYSVSREKKERFSLILESASTNQTSMYLCASSLGRWVRGMNTEAFFGQGTRLTVV.

This clone was picked up one time. The genes are TRBV5-4 and TRBJ2-7; 10 positions agree with TRBD2. V lost 0 bases to trimming and J lost 0 bases; unmatched junction nucleotides: 12. This CDR3 spans 19 amino acids. CDR1 SGHNT and CDR2 YYREEE come from the germline V gene (reference sequence). The CDR3 spells CASSLAPAGGLSSSYEQYF. In DNA, the CDR3 is TGTGCCAGCAGCTTGGCTCCAGCGGGAGGGCTTTCAAGCTCCTACGAGCAGTACTTC.

The genes are TRBV4-1 and TRBJ2-7, with 11 bases matching TRBD1. In germline, CDR1 is MGHRA, CDR2 YSYEKL. V shed 4 bases and J 3 bases; nucleotides not matched to a gene: 2. This CDR3 has 14 amino acids. CDR3 nucleotide sequence: TGCGCCAGCAGCCCTGGGACAGGGGGCTACGAGCAGTACTTC. Translation: CASSPGTGGYEQYF.

The CDR3 nucleotides are TGTGCCAGCAGTTTCCACTTGAGCATAGCGGGAGTTAACTACGAGCAGTACTTC. Protein product: CASSFHLSIAGVNYEQYF. The chain has TRBV28 and TRBJ2-5, with 9 positions matching TRBD2. TRBJ2-7 matches the DNA end more closely, so the J call is doubtful. Germline CDR1 MDHEN, CDR2 SYDVKM. The CDR3 totals 18 residues.

The chain employs TRBV28 and TRBJ2-7, with 9 bases fitting TRBD1. CDR3 length: 15 residues. Looked up from germline, CDR1 is MDHEN and CDR2 is SYDVKM. With 11 bases clipped from V and 6 bases from J, the junction kept 17 bases outside the gene matches. The CDR3 region has the DNA TGTGCCGCGGATAGCTCGGGACAGGGCGTAGTCGAGCAGTACTTC. Amino acid sequence: CAADSSGQGVVEQYF.

The chain employs TRBV28 and TRBJ1-4, with 9 bases identical to TRBD1. The V segment lost 7 bases and the J segment 5 bases; nucleotides outside the gene matches: 5. Germline V gene data show CDR1 as MDHEN and CDR2 as SYDVKM. This CDR3 comprises 14 residues. CDR3 loop: CASKGGTGNEKLFF. Here the CDR3 DNA reads TGTGCCAGCAAAGGGGGGACAGGGAATGAAAAACTGTTTTTT.

V gene TRBV7-8 combines with J gene TRBJ2-6; 7 bases align to TRBD1. This CDR3 is 19 amino acids long. J was trimmed by 0 bases and V by 4 bases; bases with no gene match: 12. Germline CDR1 and CDR2: SGHVS and FQNEAQ. The CDR3 reads CASSSLPSTGNSGANVLTF. The CDR3 nucleotides are TGTGCCAGCAGCTCACTACCATCGACAGGGAACTCTGGGGCCAACGTCCTGACTTTC. Full variable domain (rest looked up from reference TRBV7-8 and TRBJ2-6): GAGVSQSPRYKVAKRGQDVALRCDPISGHVSLFWYQQALGQGPEFLTYFQNEAQLDKSGLPSDRFFAERPEGSVSTLKIQRTQQEDSAVYLCASSSLPSTGNSGANVLTFGAGSRLTVL.

The chain uses TRBV5-4 and TRBJ2-5, with 7 bases aligning to TRBD2. With V trimmed by 4 bases and J by 7 bases, 13 bases remained unmatched. This CDR3 contains 15 residues. Germline V gene data show CDR1 as SGHNT and CDR2 as YYREEE (reference sequence). The CDR3 DNA follows: TGTGCCAGCAGCCTGGATGGGGGGGTATCGGGGACCCAGTACTTC. Encoded protein: CASSLDGGVSGTQYF.

This chain links TRBV19 with TRBJ1-5; the match to TRBD1 covers 7 bases. The CDR3 runs 15 residues. V was clipped by 2 bases and J by 7 bases; unmatched bases: 8. Looked up from germline, CDR1 is LNHDA and CDR2 is SQIVND (reference sequence). This CDR3 reads CASSIQNRGMQPQHF. The CDR3 nucleotides read TGTGCCAGTAGTATACAGAACAGGGGTATGCAGCCCCAGCATTTT.

This chain joins TRBV5-4 and TRBJ1-3; D remains unclear. Germline loops: CDR1 SGHNT, CDR2 YYREEE (reference sequence). Trimming left V 2 bases short and J 2 bases short, with 5 bases between. This CDR3 contains 13 residues. This CDR3 is CASSFDTGNTIYF. The CDR3 bases are TGTGCCAGCAGCTTCGACACTGGAAACACCATATATTTT.

The chain couples TRBV10-2 to TRBJ2-7; 9 nucleotides line up with TRBD2. There are 15 residues in the CDR3. Germline CDR1 and CDR2: WSHSY and SAAADI. V dropped 6 bases and J dropped 9; count of bases not matched to a gene: 15. The CDR3 bases are TGCGCCAGCAGGAAAGCGGGAGGCCGTGGCGGGGTGCAGTACTTC. Encoded protein: CASRKAGGRGGVQYF.

V gene TRBV7-9 combines with J gene TRBJ1-4; 12 nucleotides line up with TRBD1. The CDR3 has 15 amino acids. CDR1 and CDR2 from the germline V gene are SEHNR and FQNEAQ (reference sequence). V was pared by 4 bases and J by 5 bases, with 2 bases of the junction left unmatched. As DNA, the CDR3 is TGTGCCAGCAGCTGGGGACAGGGGGCGAATGAAAAACTGTTTTTT. Translating it yields CASSWGQGANEKLFF.

V gene TRBV28 combines with J gene TRBJ2-7; D is unclear. Germline CDR1 reads MDHEN; CDR2 reads SYDVKM. The CDR3 has 15 amino acids. The V end was cut by 5 bases, the J end by 4 bases, with 18 bases between. CDR3 in DNA: TGTGCCAGCAGTATTGGTGGTTCCTATCCTTACGAGCAGTACTTC. Its translation: CASSIGGSYPYEQYF.

The rearrangement links TRBV7-3 to TRBJ2-2; no clear D. Germline V lookup: CDR1 SGHTA, CDR2 FQGTGA. This CDR3 comprises 16 residues. Trimming cost V 5 bases and J 0 bases, with 13 bases left between them. The chain's CDR3 is CASSPPPAANTGELFF. The CDR3 nucleotides are TGTGCCAGCAGCCCACCCCCCGCAGCGAACACCGGGGAGCTGTTTTTT.

The sample holds a few counts of this clone. V is TRBV5-6 and J is TRBJ2-7, with D maybe TRBD1 (8 bases). The CDR3 loop spans 14 amino acids. Deletions cut 1 base from V and 7 bases from J, with 15 bases between. The germline V gene encodes CDR1 SGHDT and CDR2 YYEEEE. CDR3 nucleotides: TGTGCCAGCAGCTTGAGGACAGGGAGGGCAGAGCAGTACTTC. This encodes CASSLRTGRAEQYF.

The chain links TRBV28 to TRBJ1-5; D is unclear. The CDR3 sequence is 16 residues long. V was shortened by 3 bases and J by 2 bases, with 14 bases between the two germline ends. The germline CDR1 and CDR2 sequences are MDHEN and SYDVKM. The CDR3 bases are TGTGCCAGCAGTTTCTTTAGTTTGAGGGGCAATCAGCCCCAGCATTTT. Protein sequence: CASSFFSLRGNQPQHF.